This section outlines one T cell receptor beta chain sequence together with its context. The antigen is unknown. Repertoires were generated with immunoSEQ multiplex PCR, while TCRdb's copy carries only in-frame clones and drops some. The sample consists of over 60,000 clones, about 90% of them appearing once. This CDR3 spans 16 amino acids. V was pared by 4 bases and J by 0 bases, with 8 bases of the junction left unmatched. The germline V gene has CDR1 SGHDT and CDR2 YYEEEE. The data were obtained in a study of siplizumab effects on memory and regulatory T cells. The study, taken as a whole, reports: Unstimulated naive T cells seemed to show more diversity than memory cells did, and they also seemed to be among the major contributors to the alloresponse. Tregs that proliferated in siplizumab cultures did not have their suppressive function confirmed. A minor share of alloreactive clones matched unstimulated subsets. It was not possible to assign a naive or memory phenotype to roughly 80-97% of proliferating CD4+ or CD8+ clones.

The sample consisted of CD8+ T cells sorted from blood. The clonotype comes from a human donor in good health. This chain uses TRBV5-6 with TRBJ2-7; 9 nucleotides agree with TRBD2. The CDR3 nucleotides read TGTGCCAGCAGCCAAGAGGCTAGCGGGGCCTCCTACGAGCAGTACTTC. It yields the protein CASSQEASGASYEQYF.